These 12 T cell receptor beta chains were all obtained from the same sample, sequenced in a study of cytomegalovirus exposure and HLA in healthy donors. The PCR had 60 Vbeta and 13 Jbeta primers. The method was immunoSEQ multiplex PCR; TCRdb's version includes in-frame clones alone and lacks a portion of them. The data show 110,000 or so clones, around 86% seen once. The sequenced sample consisted of PBMCs. All receptors derive from a woman aged 25-40 years in good health and CMV-seronegative.

The CDR3 DNA reads TGTGCCAGCAGTGAATCGGTAGCGGGAGGTCGGGGAGATACGCAGTATTTT. Its translation is CASSESVAGGRGDTQYF. The rearrangement uses TRBV25-1 and TRBJ2-3; 10 bases are a match to TRBD2. The CDR3 is 17 residues long. Germline CDR1 and CDR2: MGHDK and SYGVNS. The junction had 9 bases not matched to a gene; V was cut back by 1 base and J by 5 bases.

The chain uses TRBV5-1 and TRBJ2-5; 7 bases align to TRBD1. V shed 2 bases and J 6 bases; nucleotides not matched to a gene: 10. Germline V gene sequence: CDR1 SGHRS, CDR2 YFSETQ. This CDR3 spans 15 amino acids. CDR3: CASSFAHETGKTQYF. The CDR3 region has the DNA TGCGCCAGCAGCTTTGCTCACGAGACAGGGAAGACCCAGTACTTC.

On this clone itself: The identical CDR3 is also encoded by other nucleotide sequences in the sample. The chain employs TRBV27 and TRBJ1-1; no clear D gene. The CDR3 has 14 amino acids. Germline CDR1 MNHEY, CDR2 SMNVEV (reference sequence). V was shortened by 0 bases and J by 3 bases, with 8 bases between the two germline ends. The CDR3 reads CASSLSGGYTEAFF. The CDR3 DNA reads TGTGCCAGCAGTTTATCCGGCGGATACACTGAAGCTTTCTTT.

J is TRBJ2-5 and V is TRBV11-3; 8 positions agree with TRBD1. The tail of the sequence fits TRBJ2-7 better, so the J call may be wrong. CDR3 length: 15 residues. From germline, CDR1 is SGHNT and CDR2 YENEEA. The CDR3 loop reads CASSRTGTGPYEQYF. The CDR3 nucleotides are TGTGCCAGCAGCAGAACCGGGACAGGACCCTACGAGCAGTACTTC.

The gene calls are TRBV11-3 and TRBJ2-3, with D maybe TRBD2 (6 bases). The CDR3 contains 15 residues. V was trimmed by 5 bases and J by 2 bases, leaving 14 bases between them. Germline-derived CDR1 and CDR2 are SGHNT and YENEEA. The CDR3 spells CASSITPGLTDTQYF. CDR3 sequence (DNA): TGTGCCAGCAGCATTACCCCGGGACTCACAGATACGCAGTATTTT.

V and J are TRBV5-1 and TRBJ2-3; D uncertain. Per the germline V gene, CDR1 is SGHRS and CDR2 is YFSETQ. This CDR3 is 13 amino acids long. The DNA of the CDR3 is TGCCCCCCCCGTGTGGTACGGACAGATACGCAGTATTTT. Protein: CPPRVVRTDTQYF.

This chain connects TRBV7-2 to TRBJ2-7; 9 positions agree with TRBD2. This CDR3 spans 16 amino acids. Germline V gene sequence: CDR1 SGHTA, CDR2 FQGNSA. Unmatched junction bases numbered 8, after V lost 1 base and J lost 4 bases. The CDR3 DNA reads as TGTGCCAGCAGCTTAGGCGGGGCGGGAGGGCCATACGAGCAGTACTTC. Its translation is CASSLGGAGGPYEQYF. Looking up the rest from reference TRBV7-2 and TRBJ2-7 gives the full variable domain: GAGVSQSPSNKVTEKGKDVELRCDPISGHTALYWYRQSLGQGLEFLIYFQGNSAPDKSGLPSDRFSAERTGGSVSTLTIQRTQQEDSAVYLCASSLGGAGGPYEQYFGPGTRLTVT.

On this clone: The junction shows a germline mismatch at one end, possibly a read error. V gene TRBV18 combines with J gene TRBJ2-2; 12 bases are a match to TRBD2. The germline V gene has CDR1 KGHSH and CDR2 LQKENI. The CDR3 contains 15 residues. The CDR3 reads CVSSAGLAGVGELFF. The CDR3 region has the DNA TGTGTCAGCTCAGCGGGACTAGCGGGTGTCGGGGAGCTGTTTTTT.

The chain couples TRBV6-5 to TRBJ2-1; TRBD2 agrees at 11 bases. Per the germline V gene, CDR1 is MNHEY and CDR2 is SVGAGI. The trim removed 6 bases at V and 9 bases at J, leaving 10 bases unmatched. The CDR3 has 15 amino acids. The DNA for the CDR3 is TGTGCCAGCAGCACCATAGCGGGAGGGCCGGGTGAGCAGTTCTTC. This translates into CASSTIAGGPGEQFF.

The rearrangement uses TRBV27 and TRBJ2-1; 11 positions match TRBD2. The CDR3 length is 22 residues. V lost 2 bases and J lost 2; bases outside the gene matches: 20. In germline, CDR1 is MNHEY, CDR2 SMNVEV (reference sequence). The CDR3 spells CASSLTSGLAGGPADPYNEQFF. CDR3 in DNA: TGTGCCAGCAGTTTAACCTCGGGGTTAGCGGGAGGGCCGGCCGACCCCTACAATGAGCAGTTCTTC.

This rearrangement joins TRBV4-1 to TRBJ2-7; possible D gene TRBD2, 6 bases. Trimming removed 5 bases from V and 0 bases from J, with 8 bases in between. The CDR3 runs 13 residues. Germline values: CDR1 MGHRA, CDR2 YSYEKL. The CDR3 region is CASSAGSSYEQYF. CDR3 DNA: TGCGCCAGCAGCGCGGGGAGCTCCTACGAGCAGTACTTC.

The chain carries TRBV30 and TRBJ1-6, with TRBD1 identical over 10 bases. V was clipped by 1 base and J by 9 bases; unmatched bases: 6. This CDR3 has 15 residues. Germline CDR1 GTSNPN, CDR2 SVGIG (reference sequence). The CDR3 DNA reads TGTGCCTGGAGTGCAATTCGGACAGGGGGTTCACCCCTCCACTTT. As protein: CAWSAIRTGGSPLHF.